These 32 T cell receptor beta chains originate from one sample sequenced in a study of PD-1 and CTLA-4 blockade in melanoma. Measured with immunoSEQ multiplex PCR; TCRdb has only the in-frame clones, and not every one. The sample holds 20,000 to 25,000 clones, approximately 88% seen once. This specimen consisted of CD8+ T cells from peripheral blood, obtained before anti-PD-1 treatment. The receptors were sampled from a human donor with melanoma.

The V gene is TRBV7-6, the J gene TRBJ2-5; 9 nucleotides line up with TRBD2. Germline lookup yields CDR1 SGHVS and CDR2 FNYEAQ. The CDR3 sequence is 17 residues long. After removal of 2 bases from V and 0 bases from J, the junction contained 7 bases not matched to a gene. CDR3 in amino acids: CASSLIPSSGDQETQYF. Here the CDR3 DNA reads TGTGCCAGCAGCTTAATTCCGTCTAGCGGGGACCAAGAGACCCAGTACTTC.

This clone was seen just once. This chain uses TRBV7-9 with TRBJ2-1; 8 bases fit TRBD1. V lost 4 bases and J lost 7; bases outside the gene matches: 6. Germline lookup yields CDR1 SEHNR and CDR2 FQNEAQ (reference sequence). The CDR3 sequence is 14 residues long. CDR3 sequence (DNA): TGTGCCAGCAGCTCAGGACAGGGTTCGAATGAGCAGTTCTTC. This translates into CASSSGQGSNEQFF.

The chain links TRBV4-1 to TRBJ2-1, with TRBD2 identical over 11 bases. The CDR3 length is 17 residues. V was clipped by 3 bases and J by 5 bases; unmatched bases: 9. Germline V CDR1 and CDR2: MGHRA, YSYEKL. CDR3 in amino acids: CASSQLGLAGGDNEQFF. The CDR3 coding sequence is TGCGCCAGCAGCCAGTTGGGATTAGCGGGGGGGGACAATGAGCAGTTCTTC.

J is TRBJ1-4 and V is TRBV6-6; D unclear. V was cut by 0 bases and J by 7 bases, with 9 bases left in between. This CDR3 has 14 residues. Germline V gives CDR1 MNHNY, CDR2 SVGAGI (reference sequence). The CDR3 sequence is CASSYSSLGEKLFF. The CDR3 DNA is TGTGCCAGCAGTTACTCATCCTTAGGTGAAAAACTGTTTTTT.

This clone was seen once. This sequence joins TRBV5-6 and TRBJ1-1; 7 positions agree with TRBD1. Germline values: CDR1 SGHDT, CDR2 YYEEEE. The trim removed 2 bases at V and 10 bases at J, leaving 20 bases unmatched. CDR3 size: 17 residues. CDR3 DNA sequence: TGTGCCAGCAGCTTCCGGCCCTCCGCCAGGGGGGGCCTGGTAGCTTTCTTT. The encoded protein is CASSFRPSARGGLVAFF.

The chain employs TRBV28 and TRBJ2-7, with 7 bases fitting TRBD1. V was clipped by 4 bases and J by 3 bases; unmatched bases: 9. Germline CDR1 reads MDHEN; CDR2 reads SYDVKM. The CDR3 is 15 residues long. CDR3 sequence (DNA): TGTGCCAGCAGTTCAACAGGGGCCCATTTCTACGAGCAGTACTTC. Residues: CASSSTGAHFYEQYF.

The gene calls are TRBV27 and TRBJ2-7, with 7 bases identical to TRBD2. Looked up from germline, CDR1 is MNHEY and CDR2 is SMNVEV (reference sequence). The CDR3 length is 14 residues. V was clipped by 3 bases and J by 5 bases; unmatched bases: 7. CDR3 protein: CASSFSAGSHEQYF. The CDR3 DNA is TGTGCCAGCAGTTTTTCAGCGGGGTCCCACGAGCAGTACTTC.

This clone was seen a few times. The CDR3 nucleotides are TGTGCCAGCAGTTTATTGGCAGCAAACTATAATTCACCCCTCCACTTT. Translation gives CASSLLAANYNSPLHF. This chain links TRBV27 with TRBJ1-6; D remains unclear. Trimming stripped 1 base from V and 3 bases from J, with 10 bases between. The V gene's germline CDR1 is MNHEY and CDR2 SMNVEV (reference sequence). The CDR3 has 16 amino acids.

This rearrangement joins TRBV7-9 to TRBJ2-7; D might be TRBD1 (6 bases). CDR3 length equals 14 residues. In germline, CDR1 is SEHNR, CDR2 FQNEAQ (reference sequence). Between the trimmed V and J ends, which lost 1 base and 3 bases, there was a span of 10 bases. CDR3 loop: CASSLGRGFYEQYF. The CDR3 DNA follows: TGTGCCAGCAGCTTAGGAAGGGGGTTCTACGAGCAGTACTTC.

J is TRBJ2-3 and V is TRBV4-3; D is possibly TRBD2 (5 bases). V lost 8 bases and J 4 bases, leaving 10 bases between the germline ends. Germline assignment: CDR1 LGHNA and CDR2 YSLEER. The CDR3 loop spans 12 amino acids. CDR3 DNA sequence: TGCGCCAGCTCACTAGGCTCAGATACGCAGTATTTT. Amino acid sequence: CASSLGSDTQYF.

The CDR3 DNA sequence: TGTGCCACCGCCAGCACAGATACGCAGTATTTT. Protein sequence: CATASTDTQYF. The chain couples TRBV24-1 to TRBJ2-3; D unclear. Germline loops: CDR1 KGHDR, CDR2 SFDVKD. The CDR3 extends over 11 amino acids. The V and J ends lost 9 bases and 0 bases respectively, with 3 bases between them.

The chain couples TRBV4-1 to TRBJ2-7; a possible D gene is TRBD1 (5 bases). The CDR3 has 18 amino acids. Germline assignment: CDR1 MGHRA and CDR2 YSYEKL. The ends were cut back, 2 bases at V and 2 bases at J, with 22 bases in the middle. The CDR3 DNA is TGCGCCAGCAGCCAATTCGCCGGCGAACAGGAAATAGCCTACGAGCAGTACTTC. Translation gives CASSQFAGEQEIAYEQYF.

The chain's CDR3 is CASSPQVKGTGELFF. In DNA, the CDR3 is TGTGCCAGCAGTCCCCAGGTGAAGGGGACCGGGGAGCTGTTTTTT. The chain is built from TRBV27 and TRBJ2-2; TRBD1 is a possible D gene (5 bases). Trimming removed 5 bases from V and 5 bases from J, with 15 bases in between. Germline loops: CDR1 MNHEY, CDR2 SMNVEV (reference sequence). The CDR3 has 15 residues.

The chain employs TRBV5-1 and TRBJ1-2; 8 positions agree with TRBD1. With V trimmed by 3 bases and J by 4 bases, 11 bases remained unmatched. The CDR3 is made up of 16 amino acids. Germline CDR1 is SGHRS and CDR2 is YFSETQ. The CDR3 loop is CASSSGQGEGLYGYTF. CDR3 nucleotides: TGCGCCAGCAGCTCCGGACAGGGCGAAGGCCTCTATGGCTACACCTTC.

V is TRBV5-4 and J is TRBJ2-3; TRBD2 aligns across 10 bases. Germline CDR1 reads SGHNT; CDR2 reads YYREEE (reference sequence). V was clipped by 4 bases and J by 5 bases; unmatched bases: 7. CDR3 length equals 15 residues. The CDR3 here is CASSPGTSDGDTQYF. CDR3 DNA sequence: TGTGCCAGCAGCCCTGGGACTAGCGATGGAGATACGCAGTATTTT.

The chain carries TRBV6-2 or TRBV6-3 and TRBJ2-1; 7 nucleotides align to TRBD1. V shed 6 bases, J shed 6 bases, and the junction held 8 bases outside the gene matches. Germline V CDR1 and CDR2: MNHEY, SVGEGT. The CDR3 runs to 14 residues. The CDR3, as DNA: TGTGCCAGCAGCCCTAGAGGGGGCTCCAATGAGCAGTTCTTC. It encodes CASSPRGGSNEQFF.

This rearrangement joins TRBV7-9 to TRBJ1-4; D ambiguous. Trimming took off 4 bases at V and 0 bases at J, with 9 bases between the two ends. Germline values: CDR1 SEHNR, CDR2 FQNEAQ (reference sequence). The CDR3 extends over 15 amino acids. CDR3 sequence: CASSSDGATNEKLFF. The CDR3 DNA reads TGTGCCAGCAGCTCGGACGGAGCAACTAATGAAAAACTGTTTTTT.

A few counts support this clone. The V call is TRBV18, the J call TRBJ1-5; 8 nucleotides agree with TRBD1. This CDR3 has 16 residues. Germline trimming cut 3 bases from V and 5 bases from J; bases unmatched to any gene: 9. Germline CDR1 is KGHSH and CDR2 is LQKENI. CDR3 sequence: CASSPPPGGADQPQHF. In DNA, the CDR3 is TGTGCCAGCTCACCCCCCCCAGGGGGCGCGGATCAGCCCCAGCATTTT. The full variable domain, its missing parts supplied by reference TRBV18 and TRBJ1-5, is NAGVMQNPRHLVRRRGQEARLRCSPMKGHSHVYWYRQLPEEGLKFMVYLQKENIIDESGMPKERFSAEFPKEGPSILRIQQVVRGDSAAYFCASSPPPGGADQPQHFGDGTRLSIL.

This sequence joins TRBV6-5 and TRBJ1-1; D remains ambiguous. This CDR3 has 14 residues. V shed 2 bases and J shed 1 base, with 8 bases lying between them. Germline CDR1 is MNHEY and CDR2 is SVGAGI. CDR3 region: CASSYEEGNTEAFF. The CDR3 coding sequence is TGTGCCAGCAGTTACGAGGAGGGGAACACTGAAGCTTTCTTT.

This clone was recorded only once. The rearrangement uses TRBV5-5 and TRBJ2-1; 10 nucleotides agree with TRBD1. The CDR3 contains 14 residues. Germline lookup yields CDR1 SGHKS and CDR2 YYEKEE (reference sequence). V shed 0 bases, J shed 8 bases, and the junction held 2 bases outside the gene matches. CDR3 in amino acids: CASSLGQGADEQFF. The CDR3 region has the DNA TGTGCCAGCAGCTTGGGACAGGGGGCGGATGAGCAGTTCTTC.

The chain employs TRBV28 and TRBJ2-2, with D hard to call. The germline gives CDR1 MDHEN, CDR2 SYDVKM. The CDR3 has 12 residues. V shed 3 bases and J shed 4 bases, with 3 bases lying between them. CDR3 protein: CASSFSTGELFF. The DNA of the CDR3 is TGTGCCAGCAGTTTTAGCACCGGGGAGCTGTTTTTT.

This clone came up once. The chain recombines TRBV2 with TRBJ2-2; D remains ambiguous. In germline, CDR1 is SNHLY, CDR2 FYNNEI. Deletions cut 10 bases from V and 1 base from J, with 10 bases between. CDR3 size: 13 residues. As DNA, the CDR3 is TGTGCCATCAGGCCGGAGAACACCGGGGAGCTGTTTTTT. It encodes CAIRPENTGELFF. The full variable domain, with the rest looked up from reference TRBV2 and TRBJ2-2, is EPEVTQTPSHQVTQMGQEVILRCVPISNHLYFYWYRQILGQKVEFLVSFYNNEISEKSEIFDDQFSVERPDGSNFTLKIRSTKLEDSAMYFCAIRPENTGELFFGEGSRLTVL.

This rearrangement joins TRBV5-4 to TRBJ1-3, with unresolved D. Between the trimmed V and J ends, which lost 5 bases and 0 bases, there was a span of 18 bases. Per the germline V gene, CDR1 is SGHNT and CDR2 is YYREEE (reference sequence). The CDR3 is made up of 17 amino acids. CDR3 amino acids: CASSTNRPGNSGNTIYF. CDR3 DNA sequence: TGTGCCAGCAGTACTAACCGACCGGGAAACTCTGGAAACACCATATATTTT.

The rearrangement links TRBV4-1 to TRBJ2-7; D is unclear. CDR1 is MGHRA, CDR2 YSYEKL, per germline. The CDR3 length is 13 residues. Trimming shortened V by 2 bases and J by 4 bases, and 9 bases separated the two germline ends. The CDR3 spells CASSQKRAYEQYF. In DNA, the CDR3 is TGCGCCAGCAGCCAAAAACGAGCGTACGAGCAGTACTTC.

J is TRBJ2-7 and V is TRBV7-2; D is unresolved. The CDR3 is 15 residues long. Between the trimmed V and J ends, which lost 1 base and 0 bases, there was a span of 10 bases. Germline loops: CDR1 SGHTA, CDR2 FQGNSA. The CDR3: CASSLVGRSSYEQYF. The DNA for the CDR3 is TGTGCCAGCAGCTTAGTGGGCAGGAGCTCCTACGAGCAGTACTTC.

This chain links TRBV19 with TRBJ2-3; TRBD1 might be the D (5 bases). V was shortened by 8 bases and J by 7 bases, with 22 bases between the two germline ends. Germline CDR1 is LNHDA and CDR2 is SQIVND (reference sequence). The CDR3 spans 15 residues. CDR3: CASEEDRKKHNTQYF. CDR3 nucleotides: TGTGCCAGTGAAGAAGACAGAAAGAAACACAATACGCAGTATTTT.

This clone appeared once. The chain has TRBV23-1 and TRBJ1-2; D unclear. TRBV23-1 qualifies as an ORF whose function is uncertain. V lost 2 bases and J 7 bases, leaving 11 bases between the germline ends. The CDR3 has 13 amino acids. The CDR3 nucleotides are TGCGCCAGCAGTCAAAATAGGTCGGGTGGCTACACCTTC. Translating gives CASSQNRSGGYTF.

Within the sample, this clone is medium-sized. The chain couples TRBV7-8 to TRBJ2-7; D possibly uses TRBD1 or TRBD2 (7 bases each). Germline assignment: CDR1 SGHVS and CDR2 FQNEAQ. CDR3 length equals 15 residues. Deletions cut 7 bases from V and 5 bases from J, with 21 bases between. DNA for the CDR3: TGTGCCAGCAATGCACAGGGGAGGGCAAAAGACGAGCAGTACTTC. Its translation is CASNAQGRAKDEQYF.

This sequence joins TRBV7-9 and TRBJ2-1; 7 nucleotides agree with TRBD1. Germline assignment: CDR1 SEHNR and CDR2 FQNEAQ (reference sequence). The CDR3 spans 14 residues. Germline trimming cut 2 bases from V and 5 bases from J; bases unmatched to any gene: 3. The CDR3, as DNA: TGTGCCAGCAGCTTACAGGGGGAGAACAATGAGCAGTTCTTC. Its protein product is CASSLQGENNEQFF.

The J gene is TRBJ2-7, the V gene TRBV7-9, with D possibly matching TRBD1 (5 bases). Trimming left V 5 bases short and J 3 bases short, with 17 bases between. The CDR3 totals 15 residues. Germline values: CDR1 SEHNR, CDR2 FQNEAQ (reference sequence). CDR3 amino acids: CASSRTHPKGYEQYF. For the CDR3, the DNA is TGTGCCAGCAGCCGGACACACCCAAAGGGCTACGAGCAGTACTTC.

The table lists this clone with a few counts. The rearrangement uses TRBV28 and TRBJ2-1; perhaps TRBD2 as D (5 bases). Trimming removed 5 bases from V and 9 bases from J, with 11 bases in between. Germline values: CDR1 MDHEN, CDR2 SYDVKM. The length of the CDR3 is 12 residues. The CDR3 reads CASSGSGIEQFF. DNA for the CDR3: TGTGCCAGCAGTGGGAGCGGAATTGAGCAGTTCTTC. Variable domain in full (rest from reference TRBV28 and TRBJ2-1): DVKVTQSSRYLVKRTGEKVFLECVQDMDHENMFWYRQDPGLGLRLIYFSYDVKMKEKGDIPEGYSVSREKKERFSLILESASTNQTSMYLCASSGSGIEQFFGPGTRLTVL.

DNA of the CDR3: TGTGCCAGCAGCTTAGGGGACAGTTCTGGAAACACCATATATTTT. Protein: CASSLGDSSGNTIYF. J is TRBJ1-3 and V is TRBV7-6, with 7 bases matching TRBD1. This CDR3 contains 15 residues. V shed 1 base, J shed 1 base, and the junction held 1 base outside the gene matches. Germline V CDR1 and CDR2: SGHVS, FNYEAQ.